The source of this T cell receptor beta chain is a study of early T cells in non-severe SARS-CoV-2 infection. The wider study: Bulk RNA from unsorted whole blood was sequenced; chains were unpaired. Findings of the study overall: Anti-spike CD8 responses were favored by VDJdb matching, which missed private and CD4 specificities.

Unique molecular identifiers were added to individual cDNA molecules. MiXCR, applied by TCRdb to the 5' RACE reads, yields one record per CDR3 protein. The sample lists tens of thousands of distinct CDR3 sequences; about 16% were seen once. This clonotype was counted between two and nine times. What it binds is not known. The sequence was obtained from an adult who was a healthcare worker with PCR-confirmed SARS-CoV-2 infection or an uninfected control (not recorded which). Sequences were obtained from whole blood.

CDR3 in DNA: TGCAGTGCTCCTGATAGCGGGAACGTCTACGAGCAGTACTTC. It translates to CSAPDSGNVYEQYF. The chain has TRBV20-1 and TRBJ2-7; 8 bases fit TRBD2. The junction had 9 bases not matched to a gene; V was cut back by 5 bases and J by 3 bases. CDR1 is DFQATT and CDR2 is SNEGSKA in the germline V gene (reference sequence). This CDR3 spans 14 amino acids.